This TCR beta chain was captured by sequencing in a study of T cells in Graves' hyperthyroidism and ophthalmopathy. What was amplified from RNA transcripts were TCR beta CDR3 regions. First-round RT-PCR with HTBI primers amplified the TCR CDR3 region. Each CDR3 protein is one row after TCRdb ran MiXCR on the multiplex PCR reads. The table shows approximately 95,000 distinct CDR3 sequences, with 35% to 50% occurring only once. This sequence was found in a woman aged 25 to 39 with Graves' hyperthyroidism. Sequenced sample: peripheral blood or thyroid tissue (not recorded which).

CDR3 in DNA: TGTGCCAGCAGCTCCCCGGGACAGGGGACCTACGAGCAGTACTTC. Protein product: CASSSPGQGTYEQYF. This chain uses TRBV7-1 with TRBJ2-7, with TRBD1 matching over 10 bases. TRBV7-1 is designated an ORF whose function remains uncertain. With 3 bases clipped from V and 2 bases from J, the junction kept 4 bases outside the gene matches. The CDR3 sequence is 15 residues long.